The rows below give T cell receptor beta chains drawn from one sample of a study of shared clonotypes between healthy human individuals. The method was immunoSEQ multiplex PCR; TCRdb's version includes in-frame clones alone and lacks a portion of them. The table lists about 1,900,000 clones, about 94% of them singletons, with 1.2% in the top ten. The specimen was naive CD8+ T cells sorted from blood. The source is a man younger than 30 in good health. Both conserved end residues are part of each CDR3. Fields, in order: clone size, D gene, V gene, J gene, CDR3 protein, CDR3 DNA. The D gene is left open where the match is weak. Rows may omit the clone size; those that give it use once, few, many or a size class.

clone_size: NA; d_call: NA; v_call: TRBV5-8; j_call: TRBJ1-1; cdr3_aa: CASSPAGNTEAFF; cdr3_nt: TGTGCCAGCAGCCCCGCTGGAAACACTGAAGCTTTCTTT
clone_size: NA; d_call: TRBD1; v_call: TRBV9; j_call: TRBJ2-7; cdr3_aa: CASSGRDSRNYEQYF; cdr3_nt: TGTGCCAGCAGCGGACGGGACAGCCGTAACTACGAGCAGTACTTC
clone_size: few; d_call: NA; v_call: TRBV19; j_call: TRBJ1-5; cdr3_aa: CASSIVSGVSNQPQHF; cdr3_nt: TGTGCCAGTAGTATAGTATCCGGGGTTAGCAATCAGCCCCAGCATTTT
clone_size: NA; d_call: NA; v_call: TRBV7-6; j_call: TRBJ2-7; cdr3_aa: CASSLGGPYYEQYF; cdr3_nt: TGTGCCAGCAGCTTAGGGGGACCTTACTACGAGCAGTACTTC
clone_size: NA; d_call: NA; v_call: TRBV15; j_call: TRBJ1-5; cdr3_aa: CATSRDRTASNQPQHF; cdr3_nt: TGTGCCACCAGCAGAGACAGGACAGCAAGCAATCAGCCCCAGCATTTT
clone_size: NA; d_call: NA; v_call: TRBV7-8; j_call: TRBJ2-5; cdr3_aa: CASSLGAGETQYF; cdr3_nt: TGTGCCAGCAGCTTGGGCGCGGGGGAGACCCAGTACTTC
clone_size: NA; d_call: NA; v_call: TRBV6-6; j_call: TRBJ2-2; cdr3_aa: CASSSDAGELFF; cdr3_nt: TGTGCCAGCAGTTCGGACGCCGGGGAGCTGTTTTTT
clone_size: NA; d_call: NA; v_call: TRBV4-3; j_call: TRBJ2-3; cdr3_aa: CASSQDRSIGADTQYF; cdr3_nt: TGCGCCAGCAGCCAAGATAGGAGTATTGGGGCAGATACGCAGTATTTT
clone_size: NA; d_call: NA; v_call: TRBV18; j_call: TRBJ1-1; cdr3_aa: CASSPSTAPGDEAFF; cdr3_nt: TGTGCCAGCTCACCCTCGACTGCTCCGGGGGATGAAGCTTTCTTT
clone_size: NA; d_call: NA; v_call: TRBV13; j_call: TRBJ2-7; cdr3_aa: CASSLRVGARSYEQYF; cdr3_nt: TGTGCCAGCAGCTTAAGGGTGGGGGCAAGGTCCTACGAGCAGTACTTC
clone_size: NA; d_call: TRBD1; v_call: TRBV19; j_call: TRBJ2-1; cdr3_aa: CASSNPGTGGYNEQFF; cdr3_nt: TGTGCCAGTAGTAACCCCGGGACAGGCGGCTACAATGAGCAGTTCTTC
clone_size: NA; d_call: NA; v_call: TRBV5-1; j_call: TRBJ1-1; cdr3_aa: CASSETGNTEAFF; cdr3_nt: TGCGCCAGCAGCGAGACTGGGAACACTGAAGCTTTCTTT
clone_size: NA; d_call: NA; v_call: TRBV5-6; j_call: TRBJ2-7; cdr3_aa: CASSLEGLSYEQYF; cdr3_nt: TGTGCCAGCAGCTTGGAGGGCCTTTCCTACGAGCAGTACTTC
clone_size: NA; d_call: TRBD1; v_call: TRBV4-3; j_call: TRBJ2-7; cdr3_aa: CASSQDPGQGWEQYF; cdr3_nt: TGCGCCAGCAGCCAAGATCCTGGACAGGGGTGGGAGCAGTACTTC
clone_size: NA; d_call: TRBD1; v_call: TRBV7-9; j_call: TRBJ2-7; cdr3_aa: CASSSSGTGRNEQYF; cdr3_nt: TGTGCCAGCAGCTCGAGCGGGACAGGGCGGAACGAGCAGTACTTC
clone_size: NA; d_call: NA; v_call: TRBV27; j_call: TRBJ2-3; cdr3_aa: CASSVFGTDTQYF; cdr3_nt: TGTGCCAGCAGTGTGTTCGGGACGGATACGCAGTATTTT
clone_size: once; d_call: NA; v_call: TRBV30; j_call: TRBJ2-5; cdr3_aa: CAWSKMGETQYF; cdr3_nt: TGTGCCTGGAGTAAGATGGGAGAGACCCAGTACTTC
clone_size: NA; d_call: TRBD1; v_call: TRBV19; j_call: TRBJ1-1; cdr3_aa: CASRRWIQGPGNTEAFF; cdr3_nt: TGTGCCAGCCGAAGATGGATACAGGGGCCCGGGAACACTGAAGCTTTCTTT
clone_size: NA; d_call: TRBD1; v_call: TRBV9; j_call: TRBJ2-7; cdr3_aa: CASSVSTGLAYEQYF; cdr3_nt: TGTGCCAGCAGCGTTTCGACAGGGTTGGCCTACGAGCAGTACTTC
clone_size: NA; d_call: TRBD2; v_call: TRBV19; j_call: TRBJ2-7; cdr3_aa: CASGFGSGSSYEQYF; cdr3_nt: TGTGCCAGCGGCTTCGGGAGCGGGAGTTCCTACGAGCAGTACTTC
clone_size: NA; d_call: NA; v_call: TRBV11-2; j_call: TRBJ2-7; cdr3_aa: CASSLHRTWSYEQYF; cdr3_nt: TGTGCCAGCAGCTTACATAGGACGTGGTCCTACGAGCAGTACTTC
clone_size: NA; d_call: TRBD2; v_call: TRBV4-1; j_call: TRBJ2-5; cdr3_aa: CASGTSGGAGAQYF; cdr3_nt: TGCGCCAGCGGGACTAGCGGGGGGGCCGGGGCCCAGTACTTC
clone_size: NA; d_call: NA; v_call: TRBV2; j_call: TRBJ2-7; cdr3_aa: CASSDGSRAYEQYF; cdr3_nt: TGTGCCAGCAGTGATGGGAGCAGGGCGTACGAGCAGTACTTC
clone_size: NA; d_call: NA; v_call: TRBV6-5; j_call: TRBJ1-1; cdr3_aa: CASTDVPQGNTEAFF; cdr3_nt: TGTGCCAGCACCGACGTACCACAGGGGAACACTGAAGCTTTCTTT
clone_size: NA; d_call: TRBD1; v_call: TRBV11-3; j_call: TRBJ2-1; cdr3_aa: CASSSGDREKAYNEQFF; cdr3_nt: TGTGCCAGCAGCTCGGGGGACAGGGAAAAAGCCTACAATGAGCAGTTCTTC
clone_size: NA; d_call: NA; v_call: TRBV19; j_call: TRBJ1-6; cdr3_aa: CASSAGSWNSPLHF; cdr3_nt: TGTGCCAGTAGTGCGGGTAGTTGGAATTCACCCCTCCACTTT
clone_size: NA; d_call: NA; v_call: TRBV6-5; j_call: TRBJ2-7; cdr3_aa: CASSYSTGEAFYEQYF; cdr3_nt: TGTGCCAGCAGTTACTCCACAGGGGAGGCCTTCTACGAGCAGTACTTC
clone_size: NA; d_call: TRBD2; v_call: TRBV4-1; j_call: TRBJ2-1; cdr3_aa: CASSQVYGGAYNEQFF; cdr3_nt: TGCGCCAGCAGCCAAGTATACGGGGGGGCTTACAATGAGCAGTTCTTC
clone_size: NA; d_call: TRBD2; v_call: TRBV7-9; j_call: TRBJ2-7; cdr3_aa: CASSLETSGTYEQYF; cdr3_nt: TGTGCCAGCAGCTTAGAAACTAGCGGGACTTACGAGCAGTACTTC
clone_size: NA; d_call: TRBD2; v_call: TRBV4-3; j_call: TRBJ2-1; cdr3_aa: CASSQDRTSGRTNEQFF; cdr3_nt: TGCGCCAGCAGCCAAGATCGGACGAGCGGGAGGACGAATGAGCAGTTCTTC
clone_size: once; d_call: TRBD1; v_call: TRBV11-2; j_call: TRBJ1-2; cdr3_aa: CASSTGQGTSYGYTF; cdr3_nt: TGTGCCAGCAGCACCGGACAGGGGACTTCCTATGGCTACACCTTC